Following are 4 T cell receptor beta chains from one sample sequenced in a study of breast tumors, draining lymph nodes, adjacent tissues. A single record per CDR3 protein comes from TCRdb applying MiXCR to the multiplex PCR reads. Among 60,000 to 70,000 distinct CDR3 sequences listed, around 60% were seen once. The material sequenced was breast tumor tissue. These receptors originate from a female donor with breast cancer. Some clones in this sample may be carry-over from other donors' samples.

The chain couples TRBV4-3 to TRBJ2-5, with D tentatively TRBD1 (6 bases). This CDR3 has 18 residues. Germline lookup yields CDR1 LGHNA and CDR2 YSLEER. The V gene lost 2 bases and the J gene lost 0 bases, with 19 bases spanning the gap. This chain's CDR3 is CASSQQGARGSYQETQYF. CDR3 DNA: TGCGCCAGCAGCCAACAAGGGGCCAGGGGAAGCTACCAAGAGACCCAGTACTTC.

This rearrangement joins TRBV27 to TRBJ2-5; TRBD2 aligns across 13 bases. Trimming took 5 bases from V and 6 from J; bases not matched to a gene: 6. This CDR3 spans 15 amino acids. Germline-derived CDR1 and CDR2 are MNHEY and SMNVEV (reference sequence). As DNA, the CDR3 is TGTGCCAGCAGTACCCGGACTAGCGGGAGAAAGACCCAGTACTTC. Its translation is CASSTRTSGRKTQYF.

The chain is built from TRBV11-1 and TRBJ2-5; D may be TRBD1 or TRBD2 (5 bases each). Per the germline V gene, CDR1 is SGHAT and CDR2 is FQDESV (reference sequence). The V end lost 3 bases, the J end lost 5 bases, and 10 bases lay between the germline ends. This CDR3 contains 13 residues. CDR3 region: CASSFGAGETQYF. DNA of the CDR3: TGTGCCAGCAGCTTCGGGGCAGGGGAGACCCAGTACTTC.

At least ten counts were recorded for this clonotype. The rearrangement joins TRBV9 to TRBJ2-7, with 10 bases aligning to TRBD2. From germline, CDR1 is SGDLS and CDR2 YYNGEE. V was clipped by 0 bases and J by 7 bases; unmatched bases: 10. The CDR3 has 16 residues. The CDR3 DNA reads as TGTGCCAGCAGCGTAGTGCCCTTAGCGGGAGGCGGGGAGCAGTACTTC. As protein: CASSVVPLAGGGEQYF.